The 3 T cell receptor beta chains below were found in one sample sequenced in a study of blood T cell repertoires in COVID-19 (dated by TCRdb to about 2020). The library relied on the immunoSEQ multiplex PCR assay. TCRdb's version of the immuneACCESS table is confined to in-frame rearrangements and falls short of the full clone set. An unresolved V gene accounts for under half of the shortfall where checked; the remainder is of unknown origin. The sample table shows approximately 76,000 clones, and around nine tenths are seen once. The ten most abundant clones make up about 1.9% of the sample. The sequenced sample was peripheral blood. Receptor source: a woman aged 60 to 75 with acute or convalescent COVID-19.

The rearrangement joins TRBV27 to TRBJ1-4; D is ambiguous. Germline CDR1 reads MNHEY; CDR2 reads SMNVEV (reference sequence). The CDR3 is 15 amino acids. Trimming removed 6 bases from V and 0 bases from J, with 11 bases in between. The CDR3 sequence is CASSPRVATNEKLFF. CDR3 bases: TGTGCCAGCAGCCCAAGAGTTGCAACTAATGAAAAACTGTTTTTT.

The chain carries TRBV6-5 and TRBJ2-3; D call uncertain. The CDR3 length is 14 residues. The V gene lost 7 bases and the J gene lost 4 bases, with 15 bases spanning the gap. Germline V gene sequence: CDR1 MNHEY, CDR2 SVGAGI. This CDR3 reads CASNKADFSDTQYF. The CDR3 bases are TGTGCCAGCAACAAGGCTGACTTCTCAGATACGCAGTATTTT.

The V and J genes are TRBV28 and TRBJ2-7, with 8 bases lining up with TRBD2. V trimming: 6 bases; J trimming: 3 bases; junction bases outside the gene matches: 10. Germline V gene sequence: CDR1 MDHEN, CDR2 SYDVKM. This CDR3 is 15 amino acids long. The CDR3 spells CASRSGTSGYYEQYF. The CDR3 bases are TGTGCCAGCAGATCCGGAACTAGCGGATACTACGAGCAGTACTTC.